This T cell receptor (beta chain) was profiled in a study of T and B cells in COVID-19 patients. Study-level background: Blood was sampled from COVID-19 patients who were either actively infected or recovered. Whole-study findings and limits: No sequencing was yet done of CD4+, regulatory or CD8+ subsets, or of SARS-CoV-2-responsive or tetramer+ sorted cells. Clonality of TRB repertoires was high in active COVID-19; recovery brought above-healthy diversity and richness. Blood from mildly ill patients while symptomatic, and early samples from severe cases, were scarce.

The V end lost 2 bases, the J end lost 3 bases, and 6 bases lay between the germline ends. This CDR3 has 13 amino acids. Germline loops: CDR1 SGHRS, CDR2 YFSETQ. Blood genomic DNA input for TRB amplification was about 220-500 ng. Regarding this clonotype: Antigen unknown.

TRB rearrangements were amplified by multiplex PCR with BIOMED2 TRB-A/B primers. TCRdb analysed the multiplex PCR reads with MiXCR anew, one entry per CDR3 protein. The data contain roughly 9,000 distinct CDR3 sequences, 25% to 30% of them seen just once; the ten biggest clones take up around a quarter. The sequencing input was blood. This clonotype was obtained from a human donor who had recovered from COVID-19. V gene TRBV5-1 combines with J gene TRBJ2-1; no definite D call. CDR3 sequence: CASSLYGYNEQFF. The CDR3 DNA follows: TGCGCCAGCAGCTTATACGGCTACAATGAGCAGTTCTTC.